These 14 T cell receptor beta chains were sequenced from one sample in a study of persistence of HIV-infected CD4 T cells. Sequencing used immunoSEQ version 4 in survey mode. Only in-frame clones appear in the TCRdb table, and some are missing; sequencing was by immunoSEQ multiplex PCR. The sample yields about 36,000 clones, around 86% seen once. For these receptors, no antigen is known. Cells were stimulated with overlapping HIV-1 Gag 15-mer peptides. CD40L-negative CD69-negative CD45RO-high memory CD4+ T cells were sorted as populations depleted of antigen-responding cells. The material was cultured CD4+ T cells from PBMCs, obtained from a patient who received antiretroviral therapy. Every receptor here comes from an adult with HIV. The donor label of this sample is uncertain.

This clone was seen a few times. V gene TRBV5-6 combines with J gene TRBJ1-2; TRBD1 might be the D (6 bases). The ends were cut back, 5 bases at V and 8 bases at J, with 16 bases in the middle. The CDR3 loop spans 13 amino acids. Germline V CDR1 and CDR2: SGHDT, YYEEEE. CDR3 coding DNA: TGTGCCAGCAGATTACAACAGGGTTACGGCTACACCTTC. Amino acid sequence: CASRLQQGYGYTF.

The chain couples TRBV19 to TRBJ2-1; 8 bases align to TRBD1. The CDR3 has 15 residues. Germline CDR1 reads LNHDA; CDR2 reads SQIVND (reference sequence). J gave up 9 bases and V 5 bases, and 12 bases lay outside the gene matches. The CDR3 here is CASSQAGQGESEQFF. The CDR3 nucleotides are TGTGCCAGTAGTCAGGCCGGACAGGGAGAGAGTGAGCAGTTCTTC.

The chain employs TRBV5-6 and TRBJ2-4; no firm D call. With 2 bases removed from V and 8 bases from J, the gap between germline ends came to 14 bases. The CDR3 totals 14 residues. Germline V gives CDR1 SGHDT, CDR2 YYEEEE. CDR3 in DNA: TGTGCCAGCAGCTTTTCAGTCCTTGGGGACATTCAGTACTTC. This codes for CASSFSVLGDIQYF.

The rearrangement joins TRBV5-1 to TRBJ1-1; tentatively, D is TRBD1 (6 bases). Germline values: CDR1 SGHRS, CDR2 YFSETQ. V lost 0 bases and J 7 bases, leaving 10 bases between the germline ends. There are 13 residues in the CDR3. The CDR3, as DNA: TGCGCCAGCAGCTTGGATGGACAGAATGAAGCTTTCTTT. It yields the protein CASSLDGQNEAFF.

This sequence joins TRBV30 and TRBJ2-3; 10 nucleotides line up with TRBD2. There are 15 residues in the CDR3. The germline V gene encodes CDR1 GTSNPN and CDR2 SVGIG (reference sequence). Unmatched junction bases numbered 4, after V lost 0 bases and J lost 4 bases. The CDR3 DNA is TGTGCCTGGAGTGTACCGAGCGGGGGGGCAGATACGCAGTATTTT. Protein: CAWSVPSGGADTQYF.

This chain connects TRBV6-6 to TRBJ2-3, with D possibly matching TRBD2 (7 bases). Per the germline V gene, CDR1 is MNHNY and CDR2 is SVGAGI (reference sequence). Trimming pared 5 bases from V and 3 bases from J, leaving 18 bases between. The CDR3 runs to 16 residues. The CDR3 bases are TGTGCCAGCAGTCTTGGGAGGGGGGGCATGACAGATACGCAGTATTTT. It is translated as CASSLGRGGMTDTQYF.

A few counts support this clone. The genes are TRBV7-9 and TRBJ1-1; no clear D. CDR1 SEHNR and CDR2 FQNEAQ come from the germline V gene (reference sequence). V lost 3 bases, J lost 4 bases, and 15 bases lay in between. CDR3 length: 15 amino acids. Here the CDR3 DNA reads TGTGCCAGCAGCTTCCCGGCCGGGGTAGGCACTGAAGCTTTCTTT. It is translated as CASSFPAGVGTEAFF. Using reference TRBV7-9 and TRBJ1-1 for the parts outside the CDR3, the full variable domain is DTGVSQNPRHKITKRGQNVTFRCDPISEHNRLYWYRQTLGQGPEFLTYFQNEAQLEKSRLLSDRFSAERPKGSFSTLEIQRTEQGDSAMYLCASSFPAGVGTEAFFGQGTRLTVV.

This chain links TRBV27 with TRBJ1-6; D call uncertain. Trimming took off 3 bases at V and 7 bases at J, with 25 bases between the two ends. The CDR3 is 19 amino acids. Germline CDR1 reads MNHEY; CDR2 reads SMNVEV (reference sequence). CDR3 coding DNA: TGTGCCAGCAGTTTTTACCCAACAGAAGGGCGAGGACTGAATTCACCCCTCCACTTT. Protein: CASSFYPTEGRGLNSPLHF.

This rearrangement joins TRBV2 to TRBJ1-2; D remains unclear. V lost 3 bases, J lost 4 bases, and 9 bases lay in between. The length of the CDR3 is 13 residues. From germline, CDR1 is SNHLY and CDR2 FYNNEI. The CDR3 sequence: CASSDVAPYGYTF. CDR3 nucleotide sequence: TGTGCCAGCAGTGACGTGGCACCCTATGGCTACACCTTC.

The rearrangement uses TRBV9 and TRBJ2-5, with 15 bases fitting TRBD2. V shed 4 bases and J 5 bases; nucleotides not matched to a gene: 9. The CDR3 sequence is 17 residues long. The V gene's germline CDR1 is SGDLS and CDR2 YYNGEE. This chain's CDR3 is CASSTWTSGGAGETQYF. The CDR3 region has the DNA TGTGCCAGCAGCACCTGGACTAGCGGGGGGGCCGGGGAGACCCAGTACTTC.

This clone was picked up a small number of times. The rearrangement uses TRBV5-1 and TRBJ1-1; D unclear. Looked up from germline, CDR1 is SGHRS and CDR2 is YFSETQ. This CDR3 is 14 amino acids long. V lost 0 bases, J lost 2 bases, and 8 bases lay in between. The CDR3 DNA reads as TGCGCCAGCAGCTTGGACCAGGTTAACACTGAAGCTTTCTTT. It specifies CASSLDQVNTEAFF.

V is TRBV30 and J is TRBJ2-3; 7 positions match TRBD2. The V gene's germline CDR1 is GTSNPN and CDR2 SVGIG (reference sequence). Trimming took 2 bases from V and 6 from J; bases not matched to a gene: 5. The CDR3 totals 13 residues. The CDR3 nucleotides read TGTGCCTGGAGTCGGGGGAGGGTGGATACGCAGTATTTT. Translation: CAWSRGRVDTQYF.

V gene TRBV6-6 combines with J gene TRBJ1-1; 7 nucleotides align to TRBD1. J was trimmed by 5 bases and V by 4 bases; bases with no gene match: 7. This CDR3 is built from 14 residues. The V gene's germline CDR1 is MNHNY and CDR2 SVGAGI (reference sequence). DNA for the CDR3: TGTGCCAGCAGTTCGCCAGGGGGAAGGACTGAAGCTTTCTTT. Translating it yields CASSSPGGRTEAFF.

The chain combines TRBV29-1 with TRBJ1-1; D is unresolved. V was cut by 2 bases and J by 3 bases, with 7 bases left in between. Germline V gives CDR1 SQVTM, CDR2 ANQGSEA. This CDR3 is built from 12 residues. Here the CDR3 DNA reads TGCAGCGTTGAATGGTCGTACACTGAAGCTTTCTTT. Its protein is CSVEWSYTEAFF. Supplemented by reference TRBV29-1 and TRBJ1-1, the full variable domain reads SAVISQKPSRDICQRGTSLTIQCQVDSQVTMMFWYRQQPGQSLTLIATANQGSEATYESGFVIDKFPISRPNLTFSTLTVSNMSPEDSSIYLCSVEWSYTEAFFGQGTRLTVV.